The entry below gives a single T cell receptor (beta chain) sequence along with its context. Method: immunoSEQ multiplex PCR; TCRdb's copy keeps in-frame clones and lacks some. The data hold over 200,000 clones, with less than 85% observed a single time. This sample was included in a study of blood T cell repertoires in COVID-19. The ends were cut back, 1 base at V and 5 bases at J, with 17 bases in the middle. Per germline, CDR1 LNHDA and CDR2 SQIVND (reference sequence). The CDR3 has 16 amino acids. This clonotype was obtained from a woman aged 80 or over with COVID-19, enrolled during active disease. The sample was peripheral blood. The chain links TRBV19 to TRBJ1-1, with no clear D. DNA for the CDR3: TGTGCCAGTAGTATAGTGGCGGGGATCACGAGGACTGAAGCTTTCTTT. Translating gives CASSIVAGITRTEAFF.